There are many counts of the clone carrying this TCR beta chain. V was cut by 8 bases and J by 8 bases, with 10 bases left in between. This CDR3 region has 10 residues. The germline gives CDR1 SGDLS, CDR2 YYNGEE. This entry is derived from a study of identical twins. A universal primer site came from template switching; cDNA carried unique molecular identifiers. TCRdb redid the calling of the 5' RACE reads with MiXCR, one entry per CDR3 protein. The repertoire consists of approximately 210,000 distinct CDR3 sequences, with 5% to 7% occurring once and the leading ten covering about 15%. These data are also associated with another study on T cells expressing NK-cell markers. That work adds: The contribution of dominant NKG2C+ clonotypes to CD8+ T cells in five to seven donors was roughly 1.0-7.5%.

The source material was CD8+ T cells sorted from blood. This TCR derives from a woman younger than 35 in good health. V is TRBV9 and J is TRBJ1-1, with D maybe TRBD1 (5 bases). DNA for the CDR3: TGTGCCAGTGGGGGAGAGGAAGCTTTCTTT. It is translated as CASGGEEAFF.